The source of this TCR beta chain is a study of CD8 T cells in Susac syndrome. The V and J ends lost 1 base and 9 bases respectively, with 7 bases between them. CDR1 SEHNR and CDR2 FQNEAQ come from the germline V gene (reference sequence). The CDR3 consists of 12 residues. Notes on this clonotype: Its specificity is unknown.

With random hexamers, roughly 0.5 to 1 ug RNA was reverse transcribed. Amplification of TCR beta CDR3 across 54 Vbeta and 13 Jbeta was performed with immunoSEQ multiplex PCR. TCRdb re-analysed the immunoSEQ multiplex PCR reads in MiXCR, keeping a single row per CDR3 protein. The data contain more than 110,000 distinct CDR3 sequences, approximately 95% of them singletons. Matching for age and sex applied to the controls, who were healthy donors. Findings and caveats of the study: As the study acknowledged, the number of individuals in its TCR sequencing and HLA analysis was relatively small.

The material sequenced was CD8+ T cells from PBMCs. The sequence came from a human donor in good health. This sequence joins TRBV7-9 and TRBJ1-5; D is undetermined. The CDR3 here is CASSLGPGPQHF. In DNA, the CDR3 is TGTGCCAGCAGCTTAGGGCCAGGGCCCCAGCATTTT.